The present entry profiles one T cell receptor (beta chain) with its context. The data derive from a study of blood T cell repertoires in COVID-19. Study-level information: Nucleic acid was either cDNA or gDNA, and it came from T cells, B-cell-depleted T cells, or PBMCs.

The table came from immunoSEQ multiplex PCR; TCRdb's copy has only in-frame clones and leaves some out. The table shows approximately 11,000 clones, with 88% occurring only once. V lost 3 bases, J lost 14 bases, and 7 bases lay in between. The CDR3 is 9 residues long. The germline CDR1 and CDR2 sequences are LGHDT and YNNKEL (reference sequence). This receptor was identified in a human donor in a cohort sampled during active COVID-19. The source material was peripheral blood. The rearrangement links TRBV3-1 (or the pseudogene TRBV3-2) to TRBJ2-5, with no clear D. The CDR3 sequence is CASSQQIYF. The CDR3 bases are TGTGCCAGCAGCCAGCAGATTTACTTC.